The source of this TCR beta chain is a study of shared clonotypes between healthy human individuals. About the research overall: Researchers drew samples from two women and a few men aged 18 to 49. General observations from the study: The researchers took only blood, and tissue repertoires probably look different. Several donors held about 5% of naive CD4 clonotypes in common.

V gave up 0 bases and J gave up 2 bases; unmatched junction bases: 4. The germline CDR1 and CDR2 sequences are SGHRS and YFSETQ. This CDR3 contains 15 residues. Turning to this clone: Its target is not known.

Assay: immunoSEQ multiplex PCR; the TCRdb copy retains only in-frame clones and omits some. The sample shows just over 2,000,000 clones, roughly 95% of them seen only once. The chain carries TRBV5-1 and TRBJ2-7; 8 positions match TRBD1. Input material: naive CD4+ T cells sorted from blood. Subset defined: CD45RA+ positively selected. This sequence originates from a man in his late teens or twenties in good health. The CDR3 region is CASSLGQGKAYEQYF. CDR3 DNA: TGCGCCAGCAGCTTGGGACAGGGGAAGGCCTACGAGCAGTACTTC.